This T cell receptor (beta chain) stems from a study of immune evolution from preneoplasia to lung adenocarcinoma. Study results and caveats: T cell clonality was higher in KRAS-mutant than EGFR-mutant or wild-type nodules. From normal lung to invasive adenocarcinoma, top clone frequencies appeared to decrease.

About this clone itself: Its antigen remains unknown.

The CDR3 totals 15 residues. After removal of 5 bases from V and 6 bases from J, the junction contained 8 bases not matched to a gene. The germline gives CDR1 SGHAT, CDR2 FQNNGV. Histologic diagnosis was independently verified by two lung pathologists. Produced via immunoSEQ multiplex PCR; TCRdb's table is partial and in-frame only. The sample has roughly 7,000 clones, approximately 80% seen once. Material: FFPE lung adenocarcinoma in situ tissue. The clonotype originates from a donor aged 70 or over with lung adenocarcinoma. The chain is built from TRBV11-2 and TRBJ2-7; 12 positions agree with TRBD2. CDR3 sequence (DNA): TGTGCCAGCAGCCCGACGACTAGCGGGAGCTCCGAGCAGTACTTC. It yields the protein CASSPTTSGSSEQYF.